Listed here is a single T cell receptor (beta chain). Just one base apart from a much larger clone, this may be a read error. The record originates from a study of blood T cells in healthy people across ages. Looked up from germline, CDR1 is MNHEY and CDR2 is SVGAGI. The CDR3 is made up of 17 amino acids. A second PCR of about 7 to 12 cycles used a sample-barcoded 5' primer and a J-beta primer mix. MiXCR, run by TCRdb on the 5' RACE reads, gives a single entry per CDR3 protein. The sample lists some 550,000 distinct CDR3 sequences, 40% to 50% occurring once. V usage is TRBV6-5 and J usage is TRBJ1-2; the D gene is possibly TRBD1 (6 bases). The receptor comes from a man older than 75 in good health. The sequenced sample consisted of blood. The chain's CDR3 is CASSYGGVPGSSYSYTF. The DNA of the CDR3 is TGTGCCAGCAGTTACGGGGGCGTACCAGGGAGTAGCTATAGCTACACCTTC.